Below are 32 T cell receptor beta chains sequenced from a single sample in a study of neurological immune-mediated disorders (dated by TCRdb to about 2019). The library was built by means of 5' RACE. The run used an Illumina HiSeq 2500. TCRdb itself trimmed the public reads at Q25 with fastp, ran MiXCR and retained productive beta chains. Rows merge per CDR3 protein into single entries with the most common DNA and genes. This sample lists fewer than 80,000 distinct CDR3 sequences; 4% to 6% were detected once. The ten biggest clones cover about 3.2% of the sample. The sequencing sample was made of PBMCs. The receptors originated from a woman aged 45-60 years with multiple sclerosis.

This clonotype was seen many times. V gene TRBV4-3 combines with J gene TRBJ2-3; the D call may be TRBD1 or TRBD2 (6 bases each). V gave up 0 bases and J gave up 9 bases, with 16 bases separating them. Germline-derived CDR1 and CDR2 are LGHNA and YSLEER. The CDR3 covers 15 residues. CDR3 in DNA: TGCGCCAGCAGCCAAGATCGGCTGGGAGGACAGACGCAGTATTTT. This encodes CASSQDRLGGQTQYF.

This clonotype came up many times. This chain joins TRBV20-1 and TRBJ1-5, with D maybe TRBD1 (5 bases). CDR1 and CDR2 from the germline V gene are DFQATT and SNEGSKA (reference sequence). CDR3 length equals 17 residues. The V and J ends lost 3 bases and 0 bases respectively, with 18 bases between them. This CDR3 reads CSARPPVRGFSNQPQHF. CDR3 coding DNA: TGCAGTGCTAGGCCCCCCGTTCGGGGGTTTAGCAATCAGCCCCAGCATTTT.

This clonotype was detected ten times or more. The chain recombines TRBV12-3 or TRBV12-4 with TRBJ2-7; 7 nucleotides align to TRBD2. The CDR3 runs to 15 residues. Unmatched junction bases numbered 7, after V lost 2 bases and J lost 3 bases. The CDR3 region is CASSLSWTRFYEQYF. CDR3 nucleotide sequence: TGTGCCAGCAGTTTATCATGGACTAGGTTCTACGAGCAGTACTTC.

This clonotype was seen many times. One junction end disagrees with the germline gene, perhaps due to a read error. The CDR3 spells CASSPYRGIQPQNF. The CDR3 DNA is TGCGCCAGCAGCCCCTACAGGGGGATCCAGCCCCAGAATTTT. The chain employs TRBV4-3 and TRBJ1-5; 8 positions agree with TRBD1. CDR1 LGHNA and CDR2 YSLEER come from the germline V gene. This CDR3 contains 14 residues.

The chain couples TRBV11-2 to TRBJ1-2; 8 bases map to TRBD1. J lost 2 bases, V lost 5 bases, and 7 bases had no gene match. CDR1 and CDR2 from the germline V gene are SGHAT and FQNNGV. This CDR3 contains 15 residues. The CDR3 here is CASSPRTGSNYGYTF. In DNA, the CDR3 is TGTGCCAGCAGCCCGCGGACAGGGTCGAACTATGGCTACACCTTC.

This clonotype appeared many times. The gene calls are TRBV6-1 and TRBJ1-2; 8 bases line up with TRBD1. Germline assignment: CDR1 MNHNS and CDR2 SASEGT. The length of the CDR3 is 11 residues. The V and J ends lost 8 bases and 6 bases, in that order; junction bases with no gene match: 2. CDR3 bases: TGTGCCAGCGGACAGGGCCATGGCTACACCTTC. It is translated as CASGQGHGYTF.

This clonotype was counted at least ten times. The V gene is TRBV5-1, the J gene TRBJ1-1; a possible D gene is TRBD1 (6 bases). V lost 6 bases and J lost 1, with 13 bases in between. The germline V gene has CDR1 SGHRS and CDR2 YFSETQ. This CDR3 contains 14 residues. This chain's CDR3 is CASTWDTKNTEAFF. DNA of the CDR3: TGCGCCAGCACATGGGACACAAAGAACACTGAAGCTTTCTTT.

This clonotype was observed at least ten times. The V call is TRBV7-8, the J call TRBJ2-6; no clear D gene. The CDR3 runs to 16 residues. Germline V gives CDR1 SGHVS, CDR2 FQNEAQ. Trimming left V 2 bases short and J 0 bases short, with 8 bases between. The chain's CDR3 is CASSLSHSSGANVLTF. The CDR3 DNA follows: TGTGCCAGCAGCTTATCCCACAGCTCTGGGGCCAACGTCCTGACTTTC.

The genes are TRBV5-1 and TRBJ2-5; 8 bases fit TRBD1. CDR3 size: 12 residues. Looked up from germline, CDR1 is SGHRS and CDR2 is YFSETQ. With 9 bases clipped from V and 3 bases from J, the junction kept 4 bases outside the gene matches. The CDR3 protein is CAIPDREETQYF. The CDR3 nucleotides read TGCGCCATCCCGGACAGGGAAGAGACCCAGTACTTC.

This chain uses TRBV7-9 with TRBJ2-3, with D uncertain. This CDR3 has 13 residues. V was clipped by 3 bases and J by 9 bases, with 13 bases between them. Germline loops: CDR1 SEHNR, CDR2 FQNEAQ (reference sequence). The CDR3 bases are TGTGCCAGCAGCTTGAATGGGCAAGCAACGCAGTATTTT. As protein: CASSLNGQATQYF.

This clonotype was seen at least ten times. J is TRBJ2-3 and V is TRBV4-3, with a weak D call TRBD2 (5 bases). Looked up from germline, CDR1 is LGHNA and CDR2 is YSLEER. V lost 4 bases and J lost 3, with 8 bases in between. The CDR3 runs 13 residues. CDR3 loop: CASSRWTTDTQYF. The CDR3 DNA is TGCGCCAGCAGCCGATGGACTACAGATACGCAGTATTTT.

This clonotype was recorded many times. This rearrangement joins TRBV3-1 to TRBJ2-5; D call uncertain. V lost 4 bases and J 5 bases, leaving 2 bases between the germline ends. Germline values: CDR1 LGHDT, CDR2 YNNKEL (reference sequence). The length of the CDR3 is 10 residues. The CDR3 region has the DNA TGTGCCAGCAGCCGTGAGACCCAGTACTTC. Amino acids: CASSRETQYF.

Many counts were recorded for this clonotype. The chain is built from TRBV20-1 and TRBJ1-2, with TRBD1 identical over 8 bases. Looked up from germline, CDR1 is DFQATT and CDR2 is SNEGSKA (reference sequence). There are 13 residues in the CDR3. V dropped 3 bases and J dropped 3; count of bases not matched to a gene: 3. CDR3 region: CSARDRAHYGYTF. DNA of the CDR3: TGCAGTGCTAGGGACAGGGCCCACTATGGCTACACCTTC.

This clonotype has a handful of counts. The chain employs TRBV28 and TRBJ1-6; the D gene is possibly TRBD1 (5 bases). Trimming removed 3 bases from V and 7 bases from J, with 13 bases in between. Germline V gene data show CDR1 as MDHEN and CDR2 as SYDVKM. CDR3 length: 15 residues. The CDR3 DNA follows: TGTGCCAGCAGTTTTCGGGCAGGGCGCAATTCACCCCTCCACTTT. Protein: CASSFRAGRNSPLHF.

This clonotype came up many times. The chain is built from TRBV6-1 and TRBJ1-5; no reliable D call. Per the germline V gene, CDR1 is MNHNS and CDR2 is SASEGT. V was cut by 4 bases and J by 8 bases, with 18 bases left in between. The CDR3 totals 15 residues. The DNA for the CDR3 is TGTGCCAGCAGTGCCTCGGGTCCCAAGGCGGAGCCCCAGCATTTT. Translated: CASSASGPKAEPQHF.

This clonotype occurred many times. This sequence joins TRBV4-2 and TRBJ1-2; TRBD1 is a possible D gene (5 bases). Deletions cut 0 bases from V and 8 bases from J, with 19 bases between. There are 16 residues in the CDR3. CDR1 and CDR2 from the germline V gene are LGHNA and YNFKEQ. CDR3 nucleotides: TGTGCCAGCAGCCAAGATAAACCCTTGACAGCGGAAGGCTACACCTTC. As protein: CASSQDKPLTAEGYTF.

There are many counts of this clonotype. This rearrangement joins TRBV24-1 to TRBJ2-5, with 9 positions matching TRBD1. The CDR3 covers 14 residues. V was pared by 5 bases and J by 2 bases, with 2 bases of the junction left unmatched. CDR1 is KGHDR, CDR2 SFDVKD, per germline. CDR3 sequence: CATSADRGQETQYF. The CDR3 nucleotides read TGTGCCACCAGTGCCGACAGGGGGCAAGAGACCCAGTACTTC.

This clonotype was counted between two and nine times. V usage is TRBV6-2 or TRBV6-3 and J usage is TRBJ1-1, with unresolved D. V lost 0 bases, J lost 10 bases, and 15 bases lay in between. The germline V gene has CDR1 MNHEY and CDR2 SVGEGT. The CDR3 is made up of 14 amino acids. The DNA of the CDR3 is TGTGCCAGCAGTTACTCGATGGTGGGGAGATCAGCTTTCTTT. Its translation: CASSYSMVGRSAFF.

This clonotype was recorded a few times. The chain employs TRBV20-1 and TRBJ1-6; D possibly corresponds to TRBD1 (5 bases). The CDR3 is made up of 13 amino acids. V was trimmed by 6 bases and J by 4 bases, leaving 10 bases between them. Germline CDR1 DFQATT, CDR2 SNEGSKA (reference sequence). The CDR3 coding sequence is TGCAGTGCCCCGACAGAGTATAATTCACCCCTCCACTTT. It encodes CSAPTEYNSPLHF.

This clonotype was observed at least ten times. The chain is built from TRBV7-2 and TRBJ2-3; TRBD2 is a possible D gene (6 bases). Germline V gene lookup returns CDR1 SGHTA and CDR2 FQGNSA. The CDR3 covers 15 residues. Trimming shortened V by 5 bases and J by 3 bases, and 15 bases separated the two germline ends. CDR3 loop: CASSPWRGVTDTQYF. CDR3 DNA: TGTGCCAGCAGCCCCTGGCGCGGGGTGACAGATACGCAGTATTTT.

This clonotype was seen ten or more times. This chain links TRBV7-2 with TRBJ2-5; 11 nucleotides agree with TRBD2. J was trimmed by 5 bases and V by 5 bases; bases with no gene match: 4. Germline values: CDR1 SGHTA, CDR2 FQGNSA. The CDR3 totals 14 residues. CDR3 loop: CASSRSSGGETQYF. The CDR3, as DNA: TGTGCCAGCAGCCGGTCTAGCGGGGGGGAGACCCAGTACTTC. Combining the CDR3 with reference TRBV7-2 and TRBJ2-5 gives the whole variable domain GAGVSQSPSNKVTEKGKDVELRCDPISGHTALYWYRQSLGQGLEFLIYFQGNSAPDKSGLPSDRFSAERTGGSVSTLTIQRTQQEDSAVYLCASSRSSGGETQYFGPGTRLLVL.

This clonotype was detected ten times or more. The genes are TRBV5-1 and TRBJ1-4, with 9 positions matching TRBD1. V lost 3 bases and J lost 15; bases outside the gene matches: 3. The CDR3 totals 11 residues. Germline CDR1 reads SGHRS; CDR2 reads YFSETQ. In nucleotides, the CDR3 is TGCGCCAGCAGCTCGGGACAGGGCGTGTTTTTT. This translates into CASSSGQGVFF.

This clonotype was detected many times. The V call is TRBV9, the J call TRBJ2-7; D is perhaps TRBD1 or TRBD2 (5 bases each). Germline CDR1 reads SGDLS; CDR2 reads YYNGEE. With 4 bases removed from V and 4 bases from J, the gap between germline ends came to 12 bases. This CDR3 is built from 13 residues. This CDR3 is CASSPQGEYEQYF. The CDR3 region has the DNA TGTGCCAGCAGCCCCCAGGGAGAGTACGAGCAGTACTTC. Based on the CDR3 plus reference TRBV9 and TRBJ2-7, the full variable domain is DSGVTQTPKHLITATGQRVTLRCSPRSGDLSVYWYQQSLDQGLQFLIQYYNGEERAKGNILERFSAQQFPDLHSELNLSSLELGDSALYFCASSPQGEYEQYFGPGTRLTVT.

This clonotype occurred many times. The chain carries TRBV6-6 and TRBJ1-1, with TRBD1 as a possible D gene (6 bases). This CDR3 comprises 13 residues. V gave up 6 bases and J gave up 6 bases, with 14 bases separating them. Germline values: CDR1 MNHNY, CDR2 SVGAGI (reference sequence). CDR3 DNA: TGTGCCAGCAGACGATCCGGGGGCCCTGAAGCTTTCTTT. It yields the protein CASRRSGGPEAFF.

This clonotype was seen ten or more times. This rearrangement joins TRBV4-1 to TRBJ2-3, with TRBD2 identical over 11 bases. The V gene end was trimmed by 3 bases and the J gene end by 3 bases; junction bases not matched to a gene: 5. CDR3 length: 16 residues. Germline assignment: CDR1 MGHRA and CDR2 YSYEKL. The CDR3 region has the DNA TGCGCCAGCAGCCACGTAGCGGGGGGGCAAACAGATACGCAGTATTTT. Translated, it gives CASSHVAGGQTDTQYF.

The V call is TRBV6-1, the J call TRBJ2-7, with D possibly being TRBD2 (7 bases). The CDR3 totals 15 residues. Germline CDR1 is MNHNS and CDR2 is SASEGT. CDR3 residues: CSSSVGGAIPYEQYV. The DNA for the CDR3 is TGTTCCAGCTCTGTTGGGGGGGCAATCCCCTACGAGCAGTACGTC.

This clonotype has a count of ten or more. The DNA for the CDR3 is TGTGCCACCAGTTCGATTAATGAAAAACTGTTTTTT. It codes for CATSSINEKLFF. V and J are TRBV15 and TRBJ1-4; D remains unclear. Trimming shortened V by 6 bases and J by 4 bases, and 6 bases separated the two germline ends. Germline lookup yields CDR1 LNHNV and CDR2 YYDKDF (reference sequence). This CDR3 has 12 amino acids.

This clonotype was observed many times. V is TRBV6-2 or TRBV6-3 and J is TRBJ2-1; 8 bases map to TRBD2. V shed 6 bases, J shed 8 bases, and the junction held 15 bases outside the gene matches. Per germline, CDR1 MNHEY and CDR2 SVGEGT. The CDR3 totals 16 residues. The CDR3 here is CASRRRQGGGPDEQFF. DNA of the CDR3: TGTGCCAGCAGACGCCGGCAGGGCGGGGGGCCAGATGAGCAGTTCTTC.

This clonotype was counted at least ten times. The rearrangement links TRBV7-8 to TRBJ2-1, with D unresolved. CDR3 length equals 14 residues. Germline V gene sequence: CDR1 SGHVS, CDR2 FQNEAQ. V was cut by 1 base and J by 1 base, with 5 bases left in between. CDR3 amino acids: CASSLGESYNEQFF. CDR3 in DNA: TGTGCCAGCAGCTTAGGGGAATCCTACAATGAGCAGTTCTTC.

This clonotype was detected ten times or more. CDR3 coding DNA: TGCGCCAGCAGCCAAGAACAAGTAACCAGGCAGTACGTC. This sequence encodes CASSQEQVTRQYV. This chain links TRBV4-1 with TRBJ2-7; D is uncertain. V lost 0 bases to trimming and J lost 9 bases, with 12 bases between them. The CDR3 has 13 residues. The germline CDR1 and CDR2 sequences are MGHRA and YSYEKL.

About this clonotype itself: A read error may explain this, as a much larger clone is one base away. The rearrangement uses TRBV5-1 and TRBJ1-5; no reliable D call. CDR1 and CDR2 (germline): SGHRS, YFSETQ. The CDR3 has 13 residues. CDR3: CASSLSVDQPQNF. In DNA form, the CDR3 reads TGCGCCAGCAGCTTGTCCGTCGATCAGCCCCAGAATTTT.

This clonotype was seen many times. The chain couples TRBV20-1 to TRBJ1-1; TRBD1 matches at 7 bases. From germline, CDR1 is DFQATT and CDR2 SNEGSKA (reference sequence). The CDR3 is 13 residues long. After removal of 3 bases from V and 1 base from J, the junction contained 2 bases not matched to a gene. The CDR3 loop is CSARDRTNTEAFF. In DNA form, the CDR3 reads TGCAGTGCTAGGGACAGGACGAACACTGAAGCTTTCTTT.